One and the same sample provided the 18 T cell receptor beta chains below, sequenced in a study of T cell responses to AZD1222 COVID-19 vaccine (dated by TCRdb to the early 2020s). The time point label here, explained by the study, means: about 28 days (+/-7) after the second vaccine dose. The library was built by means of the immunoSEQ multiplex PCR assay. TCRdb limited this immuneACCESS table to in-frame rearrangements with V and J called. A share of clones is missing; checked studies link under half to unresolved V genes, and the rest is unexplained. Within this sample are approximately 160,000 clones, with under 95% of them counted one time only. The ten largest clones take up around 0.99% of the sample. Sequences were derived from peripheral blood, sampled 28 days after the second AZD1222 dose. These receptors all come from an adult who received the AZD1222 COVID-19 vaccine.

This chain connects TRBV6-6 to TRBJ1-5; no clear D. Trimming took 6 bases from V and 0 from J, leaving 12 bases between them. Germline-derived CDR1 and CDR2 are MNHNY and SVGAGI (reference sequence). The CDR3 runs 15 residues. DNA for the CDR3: TGTGCCAGCAGGACCCCAGACGTTAGCAATCAGCCCCAGCATTTT. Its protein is CASRTPDVSNQPQHF.

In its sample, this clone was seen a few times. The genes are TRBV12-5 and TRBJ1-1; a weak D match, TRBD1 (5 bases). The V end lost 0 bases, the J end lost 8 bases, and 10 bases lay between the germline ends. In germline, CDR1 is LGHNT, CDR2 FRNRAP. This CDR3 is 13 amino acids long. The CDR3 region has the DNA TGTGCTAGTGGTTTGGTAAATGGGGCGGAAGCTTTCTTT. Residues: CASGLVNGAEAFF.

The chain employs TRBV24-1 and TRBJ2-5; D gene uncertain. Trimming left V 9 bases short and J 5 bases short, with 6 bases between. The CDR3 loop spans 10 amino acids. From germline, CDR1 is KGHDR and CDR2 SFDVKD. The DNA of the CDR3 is TGTGCCACCGCCCAGGAGACCCAGTACTTC. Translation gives CATAQETQYF.

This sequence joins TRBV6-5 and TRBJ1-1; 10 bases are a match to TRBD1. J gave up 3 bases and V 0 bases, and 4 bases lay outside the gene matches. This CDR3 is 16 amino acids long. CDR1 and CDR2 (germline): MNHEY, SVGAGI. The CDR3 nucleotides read TGTGCCAGCAGTTACTCTAGGGACAGGGGACACACTGAAGCTTTCTTT. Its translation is CASSYSRDRGHTEAFF.

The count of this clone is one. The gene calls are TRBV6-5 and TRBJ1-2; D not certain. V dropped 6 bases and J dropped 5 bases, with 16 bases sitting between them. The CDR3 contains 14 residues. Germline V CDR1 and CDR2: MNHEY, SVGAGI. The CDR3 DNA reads TGTGCCAGCAGCCCAAAAAAGAATGATTATGGCTACACCTTC. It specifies CASSPKKNDYGYTF.

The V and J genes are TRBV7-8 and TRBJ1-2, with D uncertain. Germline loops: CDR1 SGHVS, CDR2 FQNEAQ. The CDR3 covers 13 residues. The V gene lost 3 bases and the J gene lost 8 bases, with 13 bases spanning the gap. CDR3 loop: CASSFRRTGGYTF. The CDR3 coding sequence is TGTGCCAGCAGCTTTCGGCGGACGGGAGGCTACACCTTC.

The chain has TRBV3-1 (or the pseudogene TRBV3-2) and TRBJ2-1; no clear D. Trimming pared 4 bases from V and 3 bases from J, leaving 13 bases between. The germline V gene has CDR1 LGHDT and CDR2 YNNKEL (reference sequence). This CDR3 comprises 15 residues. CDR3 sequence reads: CASSRDGSHYNEQFF. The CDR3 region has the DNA TGTGCCAGCAGCCGTGACGGGTCCCACTACAATGAGCAGTTCTTC.

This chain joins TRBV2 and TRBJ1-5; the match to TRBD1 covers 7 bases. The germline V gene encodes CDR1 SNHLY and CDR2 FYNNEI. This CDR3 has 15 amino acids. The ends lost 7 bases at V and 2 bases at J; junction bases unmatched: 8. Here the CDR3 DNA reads TGTGCCAGCAACTCACAGGGGATCGGCAATCAGCCCCAGCATTTT. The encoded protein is CASNSQGIGNQPQHF.

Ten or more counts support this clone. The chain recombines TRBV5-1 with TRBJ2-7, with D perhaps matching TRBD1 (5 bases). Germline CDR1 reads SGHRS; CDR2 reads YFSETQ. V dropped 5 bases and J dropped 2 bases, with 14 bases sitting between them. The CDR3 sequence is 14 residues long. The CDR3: CASRIQGGPYEQYF. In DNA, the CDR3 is TGCGCCAGCAGGATCCAGGGTGGGCCCTACGAGCAGTACTTC.

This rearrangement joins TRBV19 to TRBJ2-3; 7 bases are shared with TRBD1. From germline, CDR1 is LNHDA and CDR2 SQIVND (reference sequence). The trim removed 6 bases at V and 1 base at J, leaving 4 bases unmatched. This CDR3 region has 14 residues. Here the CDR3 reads CASSDRVGTDTQYF. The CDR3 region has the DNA TGTGCCAGTAGCGACAGGGTTGGCACAGATACGCAGTATTTT.

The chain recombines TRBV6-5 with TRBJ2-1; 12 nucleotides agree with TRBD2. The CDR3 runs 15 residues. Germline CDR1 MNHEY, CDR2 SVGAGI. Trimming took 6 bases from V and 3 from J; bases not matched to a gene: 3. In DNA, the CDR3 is TGTGCCAGCAGCGGACTAGCGGGGATCTACAATGAGCAGTTCTTC. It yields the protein CASSGLAGIYNEQFF.

For the CDR3, the DNA is TGTGCCATCTCGGTAGGATCTGCAACTAATGAAAAACTGTTTTTT. Translation: CAISVGSATNEKLFF. The chain links TRBV10-3 to TRBJ1-4, with D unclear. The CDR3 is 15 residues long. V gave up 8 bases and J gave up 0 bases, with 13 bases separating them. The germline CDR1 and CDR2 sequences are ENHRY and SYGVKD.

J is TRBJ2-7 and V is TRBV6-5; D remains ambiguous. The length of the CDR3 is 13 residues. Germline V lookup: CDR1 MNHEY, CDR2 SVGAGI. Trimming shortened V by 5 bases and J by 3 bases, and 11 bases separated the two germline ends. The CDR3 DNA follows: TGTGCCAGCAGTCCGACCGAAGACTACGAGCAGTACTTC. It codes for CASSPTEDYEQYF.

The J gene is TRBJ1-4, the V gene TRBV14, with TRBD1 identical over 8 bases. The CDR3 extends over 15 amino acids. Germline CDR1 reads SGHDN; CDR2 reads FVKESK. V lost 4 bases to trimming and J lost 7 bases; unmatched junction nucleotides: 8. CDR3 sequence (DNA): TGTGCCAGCAGCCTTTGGACAGGGAGAGCTGAAAAACTGTTTTTT. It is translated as CASSLWTGRAEKLFF.

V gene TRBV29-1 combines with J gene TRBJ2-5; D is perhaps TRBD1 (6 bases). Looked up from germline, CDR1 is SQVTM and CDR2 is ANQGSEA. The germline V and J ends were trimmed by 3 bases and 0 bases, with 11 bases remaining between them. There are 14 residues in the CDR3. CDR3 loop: CSVEFRDNQETQYF. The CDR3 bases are TGCAGCGTTGAGTTCCGGGACAACCAAGAGACCCAGTACTTC.

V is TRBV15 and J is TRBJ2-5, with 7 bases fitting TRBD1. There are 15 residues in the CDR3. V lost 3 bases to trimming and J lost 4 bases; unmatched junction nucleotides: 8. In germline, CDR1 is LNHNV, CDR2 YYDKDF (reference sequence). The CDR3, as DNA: TGTGCCACCAGCAGGGGGGACAGCTCAAGAGAGACCCAGTACTTC. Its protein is CATSRGDSSRETQYF.

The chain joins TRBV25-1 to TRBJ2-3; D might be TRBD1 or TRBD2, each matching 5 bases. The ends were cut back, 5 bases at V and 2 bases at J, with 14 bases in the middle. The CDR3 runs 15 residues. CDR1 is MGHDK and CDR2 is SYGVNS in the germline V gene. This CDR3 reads CASSTPGTYTDTQYF. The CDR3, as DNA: TGTGCCAGCAGTACTCCCGGGACCTACACAGATACGCAGTATTTT.

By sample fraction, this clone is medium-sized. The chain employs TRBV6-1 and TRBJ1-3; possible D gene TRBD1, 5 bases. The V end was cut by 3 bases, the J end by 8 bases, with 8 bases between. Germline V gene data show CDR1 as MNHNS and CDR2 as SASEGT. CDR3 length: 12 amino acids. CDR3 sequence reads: CASSEGEHTIYF. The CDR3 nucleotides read TGTGCCAGCAGTGAGGGGGAACACACCATATATTTT.